This T cell receptor beta chain was sequenced during a study of STAT5B mutations in CD4+ large granular lymphocyte leukemia. For the study at large: The CDR3 'QG' motif was associated with a particular HLA allele among healthy donors.

As originally analysed: Productive clonotypes were detectable down to 2.59 x 10-5 frequency. Sequencing was performed with immunoSEQ multiplex PCR; in TCRdb, only in-frame clones are kept and a portion is missing. V and J calls and clone size are as listed in that table; D and trimming were resolved from the DNA. The sample consists of around 50,000 clones, about 80% of them appearing once. Findings of the study overall: Without putative leukemic clones, patient CD4-sorted repertoires remained more clonal than healthy CD4+ repertoires. 8/27 top patient clones versus 2/35 control clones were TRBV06-family.

Per the germline V gene, CDR1 is SGHAT and CDR2 is FQNNGV. The CDR3 consists of 14 residues. V dropped 3 bases and J dropped 2 bases, with 10 bases sitting between them. This clone was seen only a few times. Its antigen is not known. Source material: CD4+ T cells from blood buffy coats. The V gene is TRBV11-2, the J gene TRBJ1-2; D remains unclear. This TCR was recovered from a human donor in good health. The CDR3, as DNA: TGTGCCAGCAGCTTGGGTCCCGGGAACTATGGCTACACCTTC. This gives the protein CASSLGPGNYGYTF.